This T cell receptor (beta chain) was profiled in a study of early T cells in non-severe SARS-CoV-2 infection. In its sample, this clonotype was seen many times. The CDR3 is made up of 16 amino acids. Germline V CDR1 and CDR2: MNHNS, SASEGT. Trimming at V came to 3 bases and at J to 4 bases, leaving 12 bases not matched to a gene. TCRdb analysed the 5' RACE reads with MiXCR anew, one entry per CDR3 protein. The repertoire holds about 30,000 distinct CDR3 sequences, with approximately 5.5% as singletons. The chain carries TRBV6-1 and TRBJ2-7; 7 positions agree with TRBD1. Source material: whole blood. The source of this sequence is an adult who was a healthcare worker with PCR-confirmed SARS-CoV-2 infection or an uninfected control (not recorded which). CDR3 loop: CASSEVPGQIIYEQYF. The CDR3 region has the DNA TGTGCCAGCAGTGAGGTTCCGGGACAGATAATTTACGAGCAGTACTTC.